The sequence of this TCR beta chain was determined in a study of shared clonotypes between healthy human individuals. This clone was observed a single time. Libraries were prepared by immunoSEQ multiplex PCR; TCRdb keeps only in-frame clonotypes and omits some of them. The data hold about 680,000 clones, with about 92% observed a single time. Terminally differentiated effector memory CD45RA+ cells were excluded from the naive CD8 cells, which were CD45RO-negative and positively selected for CCR7. Sequenced sample: naive CD8+ T cells sorted from blood. This clonotype was obtained from a man aged 30 to 39 in good health.

The CDR3 is CASSRDRVLRETQYF. The CDR3 DNA sequence: TGTGCCAGCAGCCGGGACAGGGTTCTCAGGGAGACCCAGTACTTC. This chain uses TRBV14 with TRBJ2-5; TRBD1 agrees at 9 bases. The CDR3 has 15 residues. V was clipped by 4 bases and J by 5 bases; unmatched bases: 8. CDR1 and CDR2 (germline): SGHDN, FVKESK.